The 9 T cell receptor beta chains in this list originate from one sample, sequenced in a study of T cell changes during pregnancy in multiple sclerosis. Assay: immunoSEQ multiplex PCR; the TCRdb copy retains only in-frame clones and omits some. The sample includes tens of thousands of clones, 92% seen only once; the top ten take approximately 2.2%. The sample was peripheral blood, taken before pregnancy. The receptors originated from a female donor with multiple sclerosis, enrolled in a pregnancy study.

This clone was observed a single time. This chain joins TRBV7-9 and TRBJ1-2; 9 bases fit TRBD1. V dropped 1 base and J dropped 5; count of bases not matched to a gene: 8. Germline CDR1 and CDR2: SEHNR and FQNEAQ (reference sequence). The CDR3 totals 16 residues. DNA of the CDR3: TGTGCCAGCAGCTTAGGGGTGGGGACAGGGAAGTATGGCTACACCTTC. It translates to CASSLGVGTGKYGYTF.

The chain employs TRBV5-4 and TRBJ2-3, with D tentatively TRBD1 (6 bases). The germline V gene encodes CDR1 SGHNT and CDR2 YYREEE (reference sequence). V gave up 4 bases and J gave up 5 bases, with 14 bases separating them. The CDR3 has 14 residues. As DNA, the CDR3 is TGTGCCAGCAGCCCCGGGCAGGGGAGAGATACGCAGTATTTT. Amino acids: CASSPGQGRDTQYF.

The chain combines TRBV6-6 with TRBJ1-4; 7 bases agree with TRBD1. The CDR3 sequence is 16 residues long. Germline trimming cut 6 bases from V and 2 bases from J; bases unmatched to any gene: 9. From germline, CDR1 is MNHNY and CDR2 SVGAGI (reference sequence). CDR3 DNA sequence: TGTGCCAGCAGGGGAGACAGGGCGGGCACTAATGAAAAACTGTTTTTT. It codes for CASRGDRAGTNEKLFF.

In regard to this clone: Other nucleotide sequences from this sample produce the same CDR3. Here the CDR3 reads CASSLAGDNEQFF. CDR3 nucleotide sequence: TGTGCCAGCAGCTTAGCAGGGGACAATGAGCAGTTCTTC. V usage is TRBV7-9 and J usage is TRBJ2-1, with D possibly being TRBD1 (5 bases). The CDR3 sequence is 13 residues long. Trimming removed 0 bases from V and 5 bases from J, with 5 bases in between. Per germline, CDR1 SEHNR and CDR2 FQNEAQ (reference sequence).

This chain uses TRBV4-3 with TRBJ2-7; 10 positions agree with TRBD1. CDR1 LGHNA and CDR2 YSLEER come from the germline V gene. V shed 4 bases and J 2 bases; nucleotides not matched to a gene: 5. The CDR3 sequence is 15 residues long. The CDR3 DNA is TGCGCCAGCAGCCTAGGGACAGGGGTTACCTACGAGCAGTACTTC. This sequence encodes CASSLGTGVTYEQYF.

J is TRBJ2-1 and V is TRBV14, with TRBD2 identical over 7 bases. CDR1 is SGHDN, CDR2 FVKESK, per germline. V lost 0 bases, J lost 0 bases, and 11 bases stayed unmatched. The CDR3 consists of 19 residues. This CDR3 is CASSQDRRLAETSYNEQFF. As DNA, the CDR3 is TGTGCCAGCAGCCAAGATCGAAGGCTAGCGGAAACCTCCTACAATGAGCAGTTCTTC.

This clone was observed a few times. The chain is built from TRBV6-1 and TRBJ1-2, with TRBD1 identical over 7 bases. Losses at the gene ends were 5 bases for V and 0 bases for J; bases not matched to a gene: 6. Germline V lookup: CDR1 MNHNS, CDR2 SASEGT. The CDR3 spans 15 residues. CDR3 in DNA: TGTGCCAGCAGTACCGCGGACAGGTCTAACTATGGCTACACCTTC. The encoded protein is CASSTADRSNYGYTF.

In DNA form, the CDR3 reads TGCGCCAGCAGCCAACCGGGAGCAGATACGCAGTATTTT. Translation gives CASSQPGADTQYF. V gene TRBV4-1 combines with J gene TRBJ2-3; maybe TRBD2 (6 bases). Looked up from germline, CDR1 is MGHRA and CDR2 is YSYEKL. The CDR3 is made up of 13 amino acids. The V end was cut by 2 bases, the J end by 4 bases, with 7 bases between.

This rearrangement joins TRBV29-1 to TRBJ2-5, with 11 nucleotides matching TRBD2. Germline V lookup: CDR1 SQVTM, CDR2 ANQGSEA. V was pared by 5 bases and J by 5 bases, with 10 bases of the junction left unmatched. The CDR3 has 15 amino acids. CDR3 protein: CSVMLSGRARETQYF. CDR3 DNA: TGCAGCGTTATGCTTAGCGGGAGGGCACGGGAGACCCAGTACTTC.